What follows are 20 T cell receptor beta chains derived from one specimen sequenced in a study of vaccination and CD4 T cells after COVID-19. Stated treatment: 10-day PBMC culture with coronavirus spike peptide pools or control peptides (ViraFEST assay). For these receptors, no antigen is known. Oncomine TCR Beta short-read sequencing was applied to DNA from cultured CD4+ T cells. TCRdb passed the PCR reads through MiXCR, listing each CDR3 protein once. This table has approximately 11,000 distinct CDR3 sequences, around 75% appearing once. The sample was CD4+ T cells from blood, cultured in vitro. The receptors stem from a human donor who had recovered from COVID-19.

CDR3 sequence (DNA): TGTGCCAGCAGTCCCCATTTAGGGGGACAGGGGGCGTATGGCTACACCTTC. Protein product: CASSPHLGGQGAYGYTF. This rearrangement joins TRBV28 to TRBJ1-2; TRBD1 aligns across 12 bases. The CDR3 runs to 17 residues. Trimming took 5 bases from V and 5 from J; bases not matched to a gene: 12. Germline assignment: CDR1 MDHEN and CDR2 SYDVKM.

The rearrangement links TRBV29-1 to TRBJ2-1; 9 bases are a match to TRBD2. V lost 2 bases, J lost 7 bases, and 9 bases stayed unmatched. CDR3 size: 15 residues. CDR1 and CDR2 (germline): SQVTM, ANQGSEA. The CDR3 reads CSVELIAGVTNEQFF. CDR3 in DNA: TGCAGCGTTGAACTTATAGCGGGAGTAACAAATGAGCAGTTCTTC.

V usage is TRBV18 and J usage is TRBJ1-2; possible D gene TRBD1, 6 bases. Trimming removed 2 bases at V and 4 bases at J, with 8 bases between. This CDR3 region has 13 residues. The germline gives CDR1 KGHSH, CDR2 LQKENI. CDR3 amino acids: CASSPTDSYGYTF. CDR3 DNA: TGTGCCAGCTCACCAACGGACAGCTATGGCTACACCTTC. The full variable domain, its missing parts supplied by reference TRBV18 and TRBJ1-2, is NAGVMQNPRHLVRRRGQEARLRCSPMKGHSHVYWYRQLPEEGLKFMVYLQKENIIDESGMPKERFSAEFPKEGPSILRIQQVVRGDSAAYFCASSPTDSYGYTFGSGTRLTVV.

V and J are TRBV15 and TRBJ1-6; D is uncertain. The length of the CDR3 is 19 residues. Germline V gene lookup returns CDR1 LNHNV and CDR2 YYDKDF (reference sequence). Trimming removed 0 bases at V and 7 bases at J, with 22 bases between. The CDR3 DNA sequence: TGTGCCACCAGCAGAGATCTTGTTACGAGACGCCTAAGGAATTCACCCCTCCACTTT. Its translation is CATSRDLVTRRLRNSPLHF.

By share, this clonotype ranks as medium-sized. The V and J genes are TRBV28 and TRBJ1-5; a possible D gene is TRBD1 (6 bases). The CDR3 covers 11 residues. Germline assignment: CDR1 MDHEN and CDR2 SYDVKM. DNA of the CDR3: TGTGCATGTGGGGGCGGACAGCCCCAGCATTTT. Amino acids: CACGGGQPQHF.

This clonotype appeared a few times. The gene calls are TRBV7-6 and TRBJ1-2; 8 nucleotides match TRBD1. V dropped 1 base and J dropped 3; count of bases not matched to a gene: 7. Per the germline V gene, CDR1 is SGHVS and CDR2 is FNYEAQ. The CDR3 is 16 residues long. The CDR3 reads CASSLGGQGTDYGYTF. For the CDR3, the DNA is TGTGCCAGCAGCTTAGGTGGACAGGGTACGGACTATGGCTACACCTTC.

The chain employs TRBV6-2 or TRBV6-3 and TRBJ1-6; D is uncertain. CDR3 length: 16 residues. V dropped 5 bases and J dropped 3 bases, with 14 bases sitting between them. CDR1 is MNHEY, CDR2 SVGEGT, per germline. The CDR3 is CASSPRAGFYNSPLHF. The CDR3 nucleotides read TGTGCCAGCAGTCCGCGAGCGGGGTTCTATAATTCACCCCTCCACTTT.

This rearrangement joins TRBV19 to TRBJ1-1; 10 bases are shared with TRBD1. With V trimmed by 6 bases and J by 5 bases, 3 bases remained unmatched. Germline V gene sequence: CDR1 LNHDA, CDR2 SQIVND (reference sequence). This CDR3 is built from 13 residues. The CDR3 sequence: CASRTDRGTEAFF. The CDR3 coding sequence is TGTGCCAGTAGGACGGACAGGGGGACTGAAGCTTTCTTT.

This clonotype was recorded a few times. The genes are TRBV20-1 and TRBJ2-5; D gene unclear. V was shortened by 3 bases and J by 3 bases, with 8 bases between the two germline ends. CDR3 length: 12 residues. The germline V gene has CDR1 DFQATT and CDR2 SNEGSKA (reference sequence). CDR3 in DNA: TGCAGTGCTAGTTTGGTCGAAGAGACCCAGTACTTC. Protein product: CSASLVEETQYF.

This rearrangement joins TRBV21-1 to TRBJ1-1. TRBV21-1 is listed as a pseudogene. CDR3 length equals 16 residues. For the CDR3, the DNA is TGTGCCAGCAGCGTTGATCACAGAGATTGGAACACTGAAGCTTTCTTT. Its protein product is CASSVDHRDWNTEAFF.

The chain joins TRBV20-1 to TRBJ1-2, with D perhaps matching TRBD1 (5 bases). This CDR3 spans 13 amino acids. Germline V lookup: CDR1 DFQATT, CDR2 SNEGSKA (reference sequence). V lost 3 bases and J lost 13, with 21 bases in between. The CDR3 spells CSASAGTGAISTF. The CDR3 DNA is TGCAGTGCTAGTGCGGGGACCGGGGCGATTTCCACCTTC.

This clonotype turned up a few times. The chain has TRBV20-1 and TRBJ1-5; 11 bases line up with TRBD1. The ends lost 5 bases at V and 7 bases at J; junction bases unmatched: 7. The CDR3 sequence is 14 residues long. Germline values: CDR1 DFQATT, CDR2 SNEGSKA (reference sequence). The CDR3 DNA sequence: TGCAGTGCTGCCCGGGACAGGGGGGAACAGCCCCAGCATTTT. Translating it yields CSAARDRGEQPQHF.

The V and J genes are TRBV6-1 and TRBJ1-1; D unresolved. Germline lookup yields CDR1 MNHNS and CDR2 SASEGT. The CDR3 has 12 amino acids. Deletions cut 11 bases from V and 10 bases from J, with 20 bases between. The CDR3 loop reads CAAKAGESGAFF. The CDR3 nucleotides are TGTGCCGCAAAGGCCGGGGAGAGCGGAGCTTTCTTT.

The rearrangement uses TRBV20-1 and TRBJ2-5; TRBD2 aligns across 8 bases. Trimming took 6 bases from V and 5 from J; bases not matched to a gene: 17. The CDR3 contains 16 residues. The V gene's germline CDR1 is DFQATT and CDR2 SNEGSKA (reference sequence). As DNA, the CDR3 is TGCAGTGCCAACCGCCAACTAGCGGCGTACCCCGAGACCCAGTACTTC. This sequence encodes CSANRQLAAYPETQYF.

The chain employs TRBV20-1 and TRBJ1-1; 7 positions agree with TRBD1. Germline V gene sequence: CDR1 DFQATT, CDR2 SNEGSKA (reference sequence). V shed 5 bases and J 5 bases; nucleotides not matched to a gene: 14. The CDR3 loop spans 15 amino acids. The CDR3 sequence is CSALRAGRTGTEAFF. The DNA for the CDR3 is TGCAGTGCTCTCAGGGCCGGACGGACAGGTACTGAAGCTTTCTTT.

The chain recombines TRBV6-2 or TRBV6-3 with TRBJ2-2, with D perhaps TRBD2 (6 bases). CDR1 is MNHEY, CDR2 SVGEGT, per germline. Between the trimmed V and J ends, which lost 2 bases and 5 bases, there was a span of 6 bases. The CDR3 runs to 13 residues. The CDR3: CASSYGGTGELFF. CDR3 DNA sequence: TGTGCCAGCAGTTACGGGGGGACCGGGGAGCTGTTTTTT.

This rearrangement joins TRBV20-1 to TRBJ2-7, with 7 bases matching TRBD1. CDR3 size: 13 residues. Germline V gives CDR1 DFQATT, CDR2 SNEGSKA (reference sequence). With 6 bases clipped from V and 4 bases from J, the junction kept 9 bases outside the gene matches. CDR3 amino acids: CSAGAGGLYEQYF. CDR3 in DNA: TGCAGTGCGGGAGCAGGGGGATTATACGAGCAGTACTTC.

In its sample, this clonotype ranks as medium-sized. V is TRBV11-2 and J is TRBJ2-7, with 9 bases that match TRBD1. The ends lost 6 bases at V and 3 bases at J; junction bases unmatched: 6. The CDR3 contains 14 residues. Germline CDR1 reads SGHAT; CDR2 reads FQNNGV. This CDR3 reads CASSAGTGLYEQYF. CDR3 bases: TGTGCCAGCAGTGCGGGGACAGGGCTCTACGAGCAGTACTTC.

The V gene is TRBV6-1, the J gene TRBJ1-6, with D maybe TRBD1 (5 bases). The CDR3 has 15 amino acids. Germline values: CDR1 MNHNS, CDR2 SASEGT. Trimming took 11 bases from V and 9 from J, leaving 23 bases between them. The CDR3 region is CASWAGRHLGSPLHF. As DNA, the CDR3 is TGTGCCTCCTGGGCAGGGAGGCATTTAGGTTCACCCCTCCACTTT.

The rearrangement joins TRBV20-1 to TRBJ2-3; TRBD2 matches 10 bases. CDR3 size: 17 residues. CDR1 and CDR2 from the germline V gene are DFQATT and SNEGSKA (reference sequence). Trimming removed 5 bases from V and 3 bases from J; junction bases left unmatched: 14. The CDR3 loop is CSAPPPTSGLLTDTQYF. CDR3 in DNA: TGCAGTGCTCCCCCCCCGACTAGCGGGTTGTTAACAGATACGCAGTATTTT.